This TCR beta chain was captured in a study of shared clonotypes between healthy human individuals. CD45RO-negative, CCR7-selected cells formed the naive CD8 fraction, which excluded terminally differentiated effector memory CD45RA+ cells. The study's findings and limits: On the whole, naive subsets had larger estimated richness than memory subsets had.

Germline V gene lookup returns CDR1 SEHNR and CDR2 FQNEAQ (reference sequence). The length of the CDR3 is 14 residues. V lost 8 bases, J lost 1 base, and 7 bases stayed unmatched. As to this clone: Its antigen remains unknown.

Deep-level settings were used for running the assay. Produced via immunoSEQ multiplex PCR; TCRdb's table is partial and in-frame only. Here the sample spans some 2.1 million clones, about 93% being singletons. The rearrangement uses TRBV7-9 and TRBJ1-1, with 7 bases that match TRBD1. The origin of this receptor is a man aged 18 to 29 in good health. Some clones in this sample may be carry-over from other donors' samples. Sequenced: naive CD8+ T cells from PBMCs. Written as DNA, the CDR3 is TGTGCCAGCGCCAGGACAGGCCAGAACACTGAAGCTTTCTTT. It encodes CASARTGQNTEAFF.